A selection of T cell receptor beta chains follows, all from one sample in a study of blood T cell repertoires in COVID-19. Clones were read by immunoSEQ multiplex PCR, and TCRdb kept only the in-frame ones, dropping some. Of 410,000 or so clones in the sample, 75% to 90% were seen once. Sequenced input: peripheral blood. The receptor source for this set is a woman aged 40 to 50 with COVID-19, enrolled during active disease. The CDR3 runs from the conserved cysteine through the conserved F or W. Fields, in order: V gene, clone size, J gene, CDR3 length, D gene, CDR3 DNA, CDR3 protein. The D gene is left open where the match is weak. Size tells how often a clone was seen (once, few, many) or the class of an expanded clone, and some rows leave it out.

TRBV3-1/TRBV3-2	.	TRBJ2-7	13	.	TGTGCCAGCAGCCTCACAGGGCGCGGGGAGCAGTACTTC	CASSLTGRGEQYF
TRBV7-3	.	TRBJ1-1	14	TRBD1	TGTGCCAGCAGCGCACAGGGGGAATACACTGAAGCTTTCTTT	CASSAQGEYTEAFF
TRBV29-1	.	TRBJ1-2	13	TRBD1	TGCAGCGTCCAGGACAGGCGCGACTATGGCTACACCTTC	CSVQDRRDYGYTF
TRBV9	.	TRBJ2-2	17	.	TGTGCCAGCAGCGTATGGTCAGCGGTCCTGAACACCGGGGAGCTGTTTTTT	CASSVWSAVLNTGELFF
TRBV7-8	.	TRBJ1-1	14	.	TGTGCCAGCAGCTTACCCGCAGGGGCCACTGAAGCTTTCTTT	CASSLPAGATEAFF
TRBV6-1	.	TRBJ1-1	18	.	TGTGCCAGCAGTAAAGCTGCCCCTCCAAGGGGAATGAACACTGAAGCTTTCTTT	CASSKAAPPRGMNTEAFF
TRBV18	once	TRBJ1-5	16	.	TGTGCCAGCTCACCGGGGGGGTTCGCCAGCAATCAGCCCCAGCATTTT	CASSPGGFASNQPQHF
TRBV2	.	TRBJ1-6	15	.	TGTGCCAGCAGAGGACAGACCACTCCCAATTCACCCCTCCACTTT	CASRGQTTPNSPLHF
TRBV15	.	TRBJ1-5	11	.	TGTGCCACCAGCAGAGAACAGTCCCAGCATTTT	CATSREQSQHF
TRBV7-7	.	TRBJ1-1	15	TRBD1	TGTGCTAGCAGCCCCCAGGGGGCTACGAACACTGAAGCTTTCTTT	CASSPQGATNTEAFF
TRBV11-3	.	TRBJ2-2	15	.	TGTGCCAGCAGCTTACGCGGGATTAACACCGGGGAGCTGTTTTTT	CASSLRGINTGELFF
TRBV6-6	.	TRBJ1-6	14	TRBD1	TGTGCCAGCAGTTACCGTGACAGGGTATCACCCCTCCACTTT	CASSYRDRVSPLHF
TRBV20-1	once	TRBJ1-2	14	.	TGCAGTGCTAGTGGATCGGGTGGCGACTATGGCTACACCTTC	CSASGSGGDYGYTF
TRBV6-4	.	TRBJ2-1	14	TRBD2	TGTGCCAGCAGTGTAGCGGGGGGCCGAAATGAGCAGTTCTTC	CASSVAGGRNEQFF
TRBV3-1/TRBV3-2	.	TRBJ2-2	14	TRBD2	TGTGCCAGCAGAGCGGGAGGAAGTACCGGGGAGCTGTTTTTT	CASRAGGSTGELFF
TRBV28	.	TRBJ1-5	16	.	TGTGCCAGCAGTTTATCCCGGAGCTATAGCAATCAGCCCCAGCATTTT	CASSLSRSYSNQPQHF
TRBV5-1	few	TRBJ2-6	15	.	TGCGCCAGCGTCCCTGCGCCCTCTGGGGCCAACGTCCTGACTTTC	CASVPAPSGANVLTF
TRBV5-4	.	TRBJ2-1	15	TRBD1	TGTGCCAGCAGCTCGGGACAGGGTAGCTACAATGAGCAGTTCTTC	CASSSGQGSYNEQFF
TRBV29-1	once	TRBJ2-5	14	.	TGCAGCGTTGAGCCGCCCAGGGCGAGTCAGACCCAGTACTTC	CSVEPPRASQTQYF
TRBV30	.	TRBJ1-6	12	.	TGTGCCTGGAGGGGGGCTAATTCACCCCTCCACTTT	CAWRGANSPLHF
TRBV5-5	.	TRBJ1-3	17	.	TGTGCCAGCAGCTCCCTAGTCGGCGGAGCCTCTGGAAACACCATATATTTT	CASSSLVGGASGNTIYF
TRBV29-1	.	TRBJ2-1	13	.	TGCAGCGTTGAATTCCCGCCAGGCGATGAGCAGTTCTTC	CSVEFPPGDEQFF
TRBV18	.	TRBJ1-4	14	.	TGTGCCAGCTCACCGGCACGGGTTAATGAAAAACTGTTTTTT	CASSPARVNEKLFF
TRBV27	.	TRBJ1-1	13	.	TGTGCCAGCAGTTTTGGTTCGGGGACTGAAGCTTTCTTT	CASSFGSGTEAFF
TRBV7-2	.	TRBJ2-1	13	.	TGTGCCAGCAGCTCTCCTCTCGGCAATGAGCAGTTCTTC	CASSSPLGNEQFF
TRBV28	.	TRBJ1-4	15	TRBD1	TGTGCCAGCAGCGGACAGGGGCGGCCTAATGAAAAACTGTTTTTT	CASSGQGRPNEKLFF